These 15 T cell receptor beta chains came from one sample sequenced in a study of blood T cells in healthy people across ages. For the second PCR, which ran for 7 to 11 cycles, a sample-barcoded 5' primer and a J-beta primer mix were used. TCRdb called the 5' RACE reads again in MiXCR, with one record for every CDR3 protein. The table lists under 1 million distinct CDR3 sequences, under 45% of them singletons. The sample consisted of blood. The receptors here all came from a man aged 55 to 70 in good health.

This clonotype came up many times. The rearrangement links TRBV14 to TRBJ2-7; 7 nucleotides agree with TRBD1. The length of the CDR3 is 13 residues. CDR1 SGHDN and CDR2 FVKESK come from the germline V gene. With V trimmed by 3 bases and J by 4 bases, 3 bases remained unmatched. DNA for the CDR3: TGTGCCAGCAGCCACGAACAGGGGTACGAGCAGTACTTC. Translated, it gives CASSHEQGYEQYF.

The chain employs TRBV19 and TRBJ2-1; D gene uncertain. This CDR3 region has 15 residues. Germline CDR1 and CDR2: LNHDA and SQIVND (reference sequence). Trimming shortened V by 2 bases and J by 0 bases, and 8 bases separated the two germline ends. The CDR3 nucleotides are TGTGCCAGTAGTATAACCGGCCTCTCCTACAATGAGCAGTTCTTC. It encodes CASSITGLSYNEQFF.

CDR3 bases: TGTGCCAGCAGCGTCGGGGACAGTGAGCACTACGAGCAGTACTTC. Translated, it gives CASSVGDSEHYEQYF. The genes are TRBV9 and TRBJ2-7, with TRBD1 matching over 7 bases. V gave up 2 bases and J gave up 3 bases; unmatched junction bases: 8. CDR1 and CDR2 from the germline V gene are SGDLS and YYNGEE. The CDR3 has 15 amino acids.

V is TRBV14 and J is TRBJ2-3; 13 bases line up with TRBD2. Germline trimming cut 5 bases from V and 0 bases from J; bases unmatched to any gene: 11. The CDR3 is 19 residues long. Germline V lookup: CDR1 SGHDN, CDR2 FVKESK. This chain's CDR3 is CASSIPGTSGASSTDTQYF. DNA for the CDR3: TGTGCCAGCAGCATCCCCGGGACTAGCGGGGCTTCTAGCACAGATACGCAGTATTTT.

CDR3 sequence: CSANPPRPSYNEQFF. The CDR3 bases are TGCAGTGCCAACCCTCCCCGGCCCTCCTACAATGAGCAGTTCTTC. The chain is built from TRBV20-1 and TRBJ2-1; D not certain. V lost 6 bases and J lost 0, with 15 bases in between. Per germline, CDR1 DFQATT and CDR2 SNEGSKA (reference sequence). This CDR3 is 15 amino acids long.

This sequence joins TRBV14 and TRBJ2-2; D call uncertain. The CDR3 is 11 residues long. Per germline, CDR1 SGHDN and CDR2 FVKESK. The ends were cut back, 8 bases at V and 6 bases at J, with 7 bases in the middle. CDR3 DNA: TGTGCCAGCGGACGGGCCGGGGAGCTGTTTTTT. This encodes CASGRAGELFF.

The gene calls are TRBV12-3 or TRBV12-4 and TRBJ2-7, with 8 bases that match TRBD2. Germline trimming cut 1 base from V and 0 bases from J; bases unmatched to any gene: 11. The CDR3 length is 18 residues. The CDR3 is CASSLEFGGVLSSYEQYF. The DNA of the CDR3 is TGTGCCAGCAGTTTAGAGTTCGGGGGGGTGTTAAGCTCCTACGAGCAGTACTTC.

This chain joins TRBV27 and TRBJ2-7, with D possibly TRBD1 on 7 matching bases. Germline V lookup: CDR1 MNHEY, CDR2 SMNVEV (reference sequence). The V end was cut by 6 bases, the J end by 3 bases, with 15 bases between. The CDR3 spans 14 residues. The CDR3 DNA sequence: TGTGCCAGCAGGCGGGACAGCACCTTCTACGAGCAGTACTTC. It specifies CASRRDSTFYEQYF.

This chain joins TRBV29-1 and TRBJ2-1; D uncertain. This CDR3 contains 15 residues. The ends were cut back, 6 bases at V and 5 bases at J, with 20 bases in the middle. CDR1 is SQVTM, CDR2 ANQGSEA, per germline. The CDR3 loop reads CSVSPWYRLNNEQFF. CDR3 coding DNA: TGCAGCGTCTCCCCCTGGTACCGCCTCAACAATGAGCAGTTCTTC.

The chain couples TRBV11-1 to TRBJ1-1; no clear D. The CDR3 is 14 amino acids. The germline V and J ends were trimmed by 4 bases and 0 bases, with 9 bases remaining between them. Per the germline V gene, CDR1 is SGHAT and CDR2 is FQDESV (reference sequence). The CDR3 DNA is TGTGCCAGCAGCTCGCCAACGGTGAACACTGAAGCTTTCTTT. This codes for CASSSPTVNTEAFF.

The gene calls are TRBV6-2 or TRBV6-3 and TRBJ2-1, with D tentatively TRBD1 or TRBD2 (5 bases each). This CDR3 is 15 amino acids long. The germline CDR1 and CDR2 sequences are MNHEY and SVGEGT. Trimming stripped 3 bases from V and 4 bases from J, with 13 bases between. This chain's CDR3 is CASSYSGTLYNEQFF. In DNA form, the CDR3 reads TGTGCCAGCAGTTATTCCGGGACCCTTTACAATGAGCAGTTCTTC.

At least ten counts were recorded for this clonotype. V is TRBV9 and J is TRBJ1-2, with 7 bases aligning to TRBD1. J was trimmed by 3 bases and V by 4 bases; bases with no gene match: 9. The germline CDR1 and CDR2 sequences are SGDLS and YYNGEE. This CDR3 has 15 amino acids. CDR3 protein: CASSLARGSDYGYTF. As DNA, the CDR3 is TGTGCCAGCAGCCTAGCCAGGGGGTCGGACTATGGCTACACCTTC.

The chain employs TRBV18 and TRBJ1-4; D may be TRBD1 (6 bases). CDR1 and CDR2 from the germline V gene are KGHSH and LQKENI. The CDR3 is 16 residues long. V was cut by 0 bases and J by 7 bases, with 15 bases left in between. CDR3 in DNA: TGTGCCAGCTCACCACCGTCGGGCAGGGGACTTGAAAAACTGTTTTTT. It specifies CASSPPSGRGLEKLFF.

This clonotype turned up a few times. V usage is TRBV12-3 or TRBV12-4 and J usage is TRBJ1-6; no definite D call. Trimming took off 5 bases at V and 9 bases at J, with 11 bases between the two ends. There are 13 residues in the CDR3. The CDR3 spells CASSPRLPSPLHF. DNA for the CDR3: TGTGCCAGCAGTCCAAGGCTCCCTTCACCCCTCCACTTT.

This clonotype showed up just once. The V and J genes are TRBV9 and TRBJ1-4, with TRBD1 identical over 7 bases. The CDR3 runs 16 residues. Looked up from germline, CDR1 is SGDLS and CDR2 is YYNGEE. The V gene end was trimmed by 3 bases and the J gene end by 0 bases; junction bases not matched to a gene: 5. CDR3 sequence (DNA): TGTGCCAGCAGCGGAAGGGACAGCCCAACTAATGAAAAACTGTTTTTT. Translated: CASSGRDSPTNEKLFF.